This TCR beta chain was documented in a study of tumor and adjacent non-tumor tissue in lung cancer. Study at large: Samples averaged about 4.17 million productive TCRbeta reads each.

TCRbeta libraries were built with three rounds of nested PCR, modified from ARM-PCR. TCRdb processed the multiplex PCR reads anew with MiXCR; each CDR3 protein has one entry. The sample shows about 67,000 distinct CDR3 sequences, around 76% of them seen only once. This CDR3 spans 16 amino acids. CDR1 is SGHNT and CDR2 is YENEEA in the germline V gene. Findings of the study overall: Tumor tissue had significantly higher TCR diversity than normal lung. Tumor repertoires had a smaller top 100 clone share than normal lung.

The template was RNA from unsorted bulk tissue. The normal lung tissue was taken more than 3 cm from the tumor edge. Note on this clonotype: Its antigen is unknown.

Specimen: distant non-tumor lung tissue. This sequence originates from a man aged 55 to 70 with non-small cell lung cancer. The chain joins TRBV11-3 to TRBJ2-3, with D perhaps TRBD2 (6 bases). CDR3 sequence reads: CVNSLGGASSTDTQYF. Written as DNA, the CDR3 is TGTGTCAACAGTTTGGGGGGTGCTTCTAGCACAGATACGCAGTATTTT. The complete variable domain, with remaining parts taken from reference TRBV11-3 and TRBJ2-3, reads EAGVVQSPRYKIIEKKQPVAFWCNPISGHNTLYWYLQNLGQGPELLIRYENEEAVDDSQLPKDRFSAERLKGVDSTLKIQPAELGDSAVYLCVNSLGGASSTDTQYFGPGTRLTVL.